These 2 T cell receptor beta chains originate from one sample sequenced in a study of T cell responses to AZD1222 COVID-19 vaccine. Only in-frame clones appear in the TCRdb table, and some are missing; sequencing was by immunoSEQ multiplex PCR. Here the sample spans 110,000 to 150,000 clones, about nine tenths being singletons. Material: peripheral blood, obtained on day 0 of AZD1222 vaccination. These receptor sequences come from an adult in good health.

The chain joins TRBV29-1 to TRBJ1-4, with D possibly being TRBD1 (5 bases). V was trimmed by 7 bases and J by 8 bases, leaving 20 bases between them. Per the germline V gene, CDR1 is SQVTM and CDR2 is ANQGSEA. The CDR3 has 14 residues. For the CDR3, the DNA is TGCAGCGCCCTTGGATATGAGGGGACGGAAAAACTGTTTTTT. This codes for CSALGYEGTEKLFF.

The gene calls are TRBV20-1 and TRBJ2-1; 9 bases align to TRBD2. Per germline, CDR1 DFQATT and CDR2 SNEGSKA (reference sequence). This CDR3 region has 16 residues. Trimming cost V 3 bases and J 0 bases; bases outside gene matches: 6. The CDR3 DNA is TGCAGTGCTAGTTCGCTAGCGGGGAACTCCTACAATGAGCAGTTCTTC. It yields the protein CSASSLAGNSYNEQFF.